This T cell receptor (beta chain) is drawn from a study of T-cell memory formation after mild COVID-19. V was cut by 10 bases and J by 5 bases, with 14 bases left in between. Germline V lookup: CDR1 ENHRY, CDR2 SYGVKD. The length of the CDR3 is 12 residues. In this sample, this clonotype turned up a few times. TCRdb analysed the 5' RACE reads with MiXCR anew, one entry per CDR3 protein. This table has approximately 50,000 distinct CDR3 sequences, approximately 12% appearing once. The receptor was isolated from a man between 18 and 29 years old who had mild COVID-19 (a few samples of this study predate the infection). Cell type and time point are not known. The J gene is TRBJ2-5, the V gene TRBV10-3; possible D gene TRBD1, 8 bases. Sequencing was done on a sample of PBMCs or a T cell subset sorted from them (not recorded which). CDR3 nucleotides: TGTGCCAGTCAACAGGGGGGGGAGACCCAGTACTTC. Its protein product is CASQQGGETQYF.